This TCR beta chain was identified in a study of T-cell memory formation after mild COVID-19. General observations from the study: Within pre-infection memory, some responding clones were found, suggesting cross-reactive memory joined.

MiXCR, applied by TCRdb to the 5' RACE reads, yields one record per CDR3 protein. Here the sample spans about 270,000 distinct CDR3 sequences, about a sixth being singletons. Comments on this clonotype: As yet, its antigen is unknown. Germline and junction disagree at one end, which may indicate a read error.

The CDR3 covers 16 residues. The receptor was isolated from a young man who had mild COVID-19 (a few samples of this study predate the infection). Cell type and time point are not known. J is TRBJ2-5 and V is TRBV12-3 or TRBV12-4; 8 bases are shared with TRBD1. The specimen was PBMCs or a T cell subset sorted from them (not recorded which). In DNA, the CDR3 is TGTGCCAGCAGTCCCCGACAGGGGTGGGAAAGAGAGGCCCAGTACTTC. Its protein is CASSPRQGWEREAQYF.